The subject of this entry is one T cell receptor beta chain. Its target is unknown. V gave up 0 bases and J gave up 3 bases, with 20 bases separating them. Germline-derived CDR1 and CDR2 are SEHNR and FQNEAQ (reference sequence). The CDR3 has 19 amino acids. This sample was included in a study of graft-versus-host responses after intestinal transplantation. Across the whole study: Multivisceral, liver-intestinal, or isolated intestinal grafts were transplanted into recipients. Every transplant recipient was induced with anti-thymocyte globulin, then maintained on tacrolimus and steroids for two to four years.

Study results and limitations: Early post-transplant HvG declines were associated with peak circulating GvH clone levels. Present in recipient marrow, GvH clones included some that appeared first in ileum or blood.

Method: immunoSEQ multiplex PCR; TCRdb's copy keeps in-frame clones and lacks some. The data hold fewer than 85,000 clones, with approximately 93% observed a single time. The chain joins TRBV7-9 to TRBJ2-2, with D perhaps matching TRBD2 (6 bases). The sequence was collected from a human donor who received an intestinal transplant. The sequencing here drew on unstimulated CD8+ T cells sorted from spleen or lymph node cells, taken before intestinal transplant. CDR3 nucleotides: TGTGCCAGCAGCTTAGCGTGGAGGGGCGAGGAGTCGGACACCGGGGAGCTGTTTTTT. Protein sequence: CASSLAWRGEESDTGELFF. The full variable domain, rest sourced from reference TRBV7-9 and TRBJ2-2, is DTGVSQNPRHKITKRGQNVTFRCDPISEHNRLYWYRQTLGQGPEFLTYFQNEAQLEKSRLLSDRFSAERPKGSFSTLEIQRTEQGDSAMYLCASSLAWRGEESDTGELFFGEGSRLTVL.